The source of this T cell receptor (beta chain) is a study of cytomegalovirus exposure and HLA in healthy donors. This clone was seen only a few times. PCR primers comprised 60 Vbeta and 13 Jbeta primers. Method: immunoSEQ multiplex PCR; TCRdb's copy keeps in-frame clones and lacks some. The table records over 80,000 clones, less than 80% of them present only once. Germline-derived CDR1 and CDR2 are LGHNA and YSLEER. Trimming shortened V by 1 base and J by 2 bases, and 16 bases separated the two germline ends. The CDR3 runs to 17 residues. Material for sequencing was PBMCs. The receptor comes from a boy aged 5-17 years in good health and CMV-seropositive. The gene calls are TRBV4-3 and TRBJ2-3; D remains ambiguous. The CDR3 region is CASSQAAAAKTTDTQYF. In nucleotides, the CDR3 is TGCGCCAGCAGCCAAGCCGCGGCGGCAAAGACCACAGATACGCAGTATTTT.